The rows below give T cell receptor beta chains drawn from one sample of a study of blood T cell repertoires in COVID-19. Produced via immunoSEQ multiplex PCR; TCRdb's table is partial and in-frame only. The data show about 200,000 clones, 75% to 85% seen once. Sequencing was performed on PBMCs or T cells enriched from blood (not recorded which). Receptor source: a man aged 35-49 years who had recovered from COVID-19. CDR3s leave out the opening cysteine and the closing phenylalanine or tryptophan. Fields, in order: V gene, clone size, J gene, CDR3 protein. Size tells how often a clone was seen (once, few, many) or the class of an expanded clone, and some rows leave it out.

v_gene: TRBV6-5
abundance: NA
j_gene: TRBJ1-2
CDR3aa: ASSYSGFYGYT

v_gene: TRBV10-2
abundance: NA
j_gene: TRBJ2-2
CDR3aa: ASTSLQGGSTGELF

v_gene: TRBV5-1
abundance: NA
j_gene: TRBJ2-1
CDR3aa: ASSAGLAGYNEQF

v_gene: TRBV6-4
abundance: NA
j_gene: TRBJ2-1
CDR3aa: ASSDSAVDHNEQF

v_gene: TRBV7-8
abundance: once
j_gene: TRBJ2-7
CDR3aa: ASSSGGGRGDEQY

v_gene: TRBV3-1/TRBV3-2
abundance: NA
j_gene: TRBJ1-1
CDR3aa: ASSHQGVNTEAF

v_gene: TRBV28
abundance: few
j_gene: TRBJ1-5
CDR3aa: ASSKQVEPQH

v_gene: TRBV7-3
abundance: NA
j_gene: TRBJ2-1
CDR3aa: ASSFSGTSGRATSNEQF

v_gene: TRBV2
abundance: NA
j_gene: TRBJ1-1
CDR3aa: ASSGQLNTEAF

v_gene: TRBV6-2/TRBV6-3
abundance: few
j_gene: TRBJ2-2
CDR3aa: ASSRGLAGVSTGELF

v_gene: TRBV7-2
abundance: once
j_gene: TRBJ1-6
CDR3aa: ASSPRTLNNSPLH

v_gene: TRBV6-5
abundance: NA
j_gene: TRBJ2-5
CDR3aa: ASSYGRLVETQY

v_gene: TRBV6-5
abundance: NA
j_gene: TRBJ1-1
CDR3aa: ASRRGGVTEAF

v_gene: TRBV5-1
abundance: NA
j_gene: TRBJ2-3
CDR3aa: ASSWASGGTDTQY

v_gene: TRBV27
abundance: NA
j_gene: TRBJ2-7
CDR3aa: ASQALGTSGAYEQY

v_gene: TRBV7-2
abundance: once
j_gene: TRBJ1-2
CDR3aa: ASSYVPGQGSDGYT

v_gene: TRBV19
abundance: NA
j_gene: TRBJ1-5
CDR3aa: ASSIDRWGNQPQH

v_gene: TRBV10-2
abundance: NA
j_gene: TRBJ1-1
CDR3aa: ASTERTAANTEAF

v_gene: TRBV2
abundance: few
j_gene: TRBJ1-2
CDR3aa: ASSELGTGLYGYT

v_gene: TRBV28
abundance: NA
j_gene: TRBJ1-2
CDR3aa: ASSPGSGYGYT

v_gene: TRBV28
abundance: few
j_gene: TRBJ1-1
CDR3aa: ASRLQGGTEAF

v_gene: TRBV19
abundance: NA
j_gene: TRBJ2-7
CDR3aa: ASSMGAGPPDEQY

v_gene: TRBV7-2
abundance: NA
j_gene: TRBJ2-3
CDR3aa: ASSLVVGANTDTQY

v_gene: TRBV11-2
abundance: NA
j_gene: TRBJ2-1
CDR3aa: ASSPTTFSYNEQF

v_gene: TRBV11-2
abundance: NA
j_gene: TRBJ1-2
CDR3aa: ASSLWAGEYGYT

v_gene: TRBV19
abundance: NA
j_gene: TRBJ2-2
CDR3aa: ASSKNSGKTGELF

v_gene: TRBV20-1
abundance: NA
j_gene: TRBJ1-1
CDR3aa: SASLGGAPGEAF

v_gene: TRBV3-1/TRBV3-2
abundance: NA
j_gene: TRBJ2-1
CDR3aa: ASSSRGASGSHNEQF

v_gene: TRBV7-8
abundance: NA
j_gene: TRBJ2-5
CDR3aa: ASSLGDETQY

v_gene: TRBV27
abundance: NA
j_gene: TRBJ1-2
CDR3aa: ASSSSQATRGGYT

v_gene: TRBV5-4
abundance: NA
j_gene: TRBJ2-2
CDR3aa: ASSLWRGNTGELF

v_gene: TRBV7-2
abundance: once
j_gene: TRBJ2-7
CDR3aa: ASSPQQGRPYEQY

v_gene: TRBV3-1/TRBV3-2
abundance: once
j_gene: TRBJ1-1
CDR3aa: ASSQTDRGPDTEAF

v_gene: TRBV2
abundance: NA
j_gene: TRBJ1-5
CDR3aa: ASSVWKGGEQPQH

v_gene: TRBV3-1/TRBV3-2
abundance: NA
j_gene: TRBJ1-4
CDR3aa: ASSQTAEKLF

v_gene: TRBV29-1
abundance: NA
j_gene: TRBJ1-1
CDR3aa: SVSRQENTEAF

v_gene: TRBV7-2
abundance: NA
j_gene: TRBJ1-4
CDR3aa: ASSLARRGGLF

v_gene: TRBV7-2
abundance: NA
j_gene: TRBJ1-5
CDR3aa: ASSARTGVSQPQH

v_gene: TRBV30
abundance: NA
j_gene: TRBJ1-4
CDR3aa: AWEGQANEKLF

v_gene: TRBV10-3
abundance: NA
j_gene: TRBJ1-3
CDR3aa: AISESKGDTSGNTIY

v_gene: TRBV6-2/TRBV6-3
abundance: NA
j_gene: TRBJ2-1
CDR3aa: ASSTRQGSGSYNEQF

v_gene: TRBV19
abundance: NA
j_gene: TRBJ1-1
CDR3aa: ASIGQGSYTEAF

v_gene: TRBV5-1
abundance: NA
j_gene: TRBJ2-1
CDR3aa: ASSLAPDNEQF

v_gene: TRBV5-1
abundance: NA
j_gene: TRBJ2-5
CDR3aa: ASSEGQPQETQY

v_gene: TRBV19
abundance: NA
j_gene: TRBJ1-1
CDR3aa: ASSATGGYTLTEAF

v_gene: TRBV12-3/TRBV12-4
abundance: NA
j_gene: TRBJ1-5
CDR3aa: ASSPQLHQPQH

v_gene: TRBV11-2
abundance: NA
j_gene: TRBJ2-2
CDR3aa: ASSFASGRSGELF

v_gene: TRBV18
abundance: NA
j_gene: TRBJ2-5
CDR3aa: ASSPPQGYQETQY

v_gene: TRBV5-6
abundance: NA
j_gene: TRBJ1-2
CDR3aa: ASSFRQGDGYT

v_gene: TRBV3-1/TRBV3-2
abundance: NA
j_gene: TRBJ1-1
CDR3aa: ASSQEWSQSEAF

v_gene: TRBV3-1/TRBV3-2
abundance: NA
j_gene: TRBJ1-4
CDR3aa: ASSSGQINEKLF

v_gene: TRBV7-9
abundance: once
j_gene: TRBJ2-5
CDR3aa: ASSRGETQY

v_gene: TRBV24-1
abundance: NA
j_gene: TRBJ2-2
CDR3aa: ATSRSRVSGELF

v_gene: TRBV6-2/TRBV6-3
abundance: NA
j_gene: TRBJ2-7
CDR3aa: ASSSYGQAWSTYEQY

v_gene: TRBV7-9
abundance: NA
j_gene: TRBJ1-2
CDR3aa: ASRSGRTGNYGYT

v_gene: TRBV5-4
abundance: few
j_gene: TRBJ2-2
CDR3aa: ASSLGQNTGELF

v_gene: TRBV7-2
abundance: NA
j_gene: TRBJ1-2
CDR3aa: ASTLTGPYGYT

v_gene: TRBV29-1
abundance: NA
j_gene: TRBJ1-1
CDR3aa: SVEGQTNTEAF

v_gene: TRBV5-4
abundance: NA
j_gene: TRBJ2-3
CDR3aa: ANRGQGDGPDTQY